This T cell receptor beta chain was sequenced during a study of blood T cells in healthy people across ages. Concerning this clonotype: Its antigen is not identified. Compared with germline, one end of the junction differs, possibly owing to a read error.

This CDR3 spans 12 amino acids. CDR1 is MNHEY, CDR2 SVGEGT, per germline. Study conclusions and caveats: Aged donors had fewer naive CD4+ cells and lower diversity than long-lived donors.

Total RNA was isolated from each sample in quantities of at least 5 micrograms. A J-beta primer mix and a sample-barcoded 5' primer were used in a second PCR of roughly 6 to 12 cycles. TCRdb re-derived calls from the 5' RACE reads in MiXCR, one entry per CDR3 protein. The data contain 1.5 million to 2 million distinct CDR3 sequences, 28% of them seen just once; the ten biggest clones take up 7.7%. This chain links TRBV6-2 or TRBV6-3 with TRBJ2-2, with a weak D call TRBD2 (5 bases). The sequence was collected from a woman aged 30 to 39 in good health. Sequenced input: blood. The CDR3 loop is CASRALAGELFF. The DNA for the CDR3 is TGTGCCAGCAGGGCGCTGGCCGGGGAGTTGTTTTTT.